This T cell receptor (beta chain) is from a study of low-dose radiotherapy and immunotherapy resistance in tumors. Study summary: Every six weeks patients received intravenous ipilimumab 1 mg/kg, and every two weeks they received intravenous nivolumab 240 mg. Intravenous cyclophosphamide at 200 mg/m2 preceded radiation and immunotherapy by one day, every two weeks.

This clonotype was picked up many times. In germline, CDR1 is SQVTM, CDR2 ANQGSEA. This CDR3 has 15 residues. The V and J ends lost 6 bases and 0 bases respectively, with 17 bases between them. TRAV- and TRBV-specific primers, spanning alpha and beta chains, primed first-strand cDNA. The PCR that amplified TCRs ran for approximately 20 cycles, relying on a constant-region primer and a V-primer adapter. TCRdb re-called the reads through MiXCR, storing one row per CDR3 protein. The profile covers 45,000 to 75,000 distinct CDR3 sequences, with less than 25% appearing a single time and about 6% taken by the ten largest. The time point: before trial treatment.

The sample consisted of PBMCs, taken before treatment. This clonotype was sampled from a male donor with prostate cancer. The rearrangement links TRBV29-1 to TRBJ1-2, with D uncertain. The chain's CDR3 is CSVGGRVNSNYGYTF. CDR3 in DNA: TGCAGCGTGGGTGGACGAGTGAATTCTAACTATGGCTACACCTTC. Together with reference TRBV29-1 and TRBJ1-2, the CDR3 gives the full variable domain: SAVISQKPSRDICQRGTSLTIQCQVDSQVTMMFWYRQQPGQSLTLIATANQGSEATYESGFVIDKFPISRPNLTFSTLTVSNMSPEDSSIYLCSVGGRVNSNYGYTFGSGTRLTVV.